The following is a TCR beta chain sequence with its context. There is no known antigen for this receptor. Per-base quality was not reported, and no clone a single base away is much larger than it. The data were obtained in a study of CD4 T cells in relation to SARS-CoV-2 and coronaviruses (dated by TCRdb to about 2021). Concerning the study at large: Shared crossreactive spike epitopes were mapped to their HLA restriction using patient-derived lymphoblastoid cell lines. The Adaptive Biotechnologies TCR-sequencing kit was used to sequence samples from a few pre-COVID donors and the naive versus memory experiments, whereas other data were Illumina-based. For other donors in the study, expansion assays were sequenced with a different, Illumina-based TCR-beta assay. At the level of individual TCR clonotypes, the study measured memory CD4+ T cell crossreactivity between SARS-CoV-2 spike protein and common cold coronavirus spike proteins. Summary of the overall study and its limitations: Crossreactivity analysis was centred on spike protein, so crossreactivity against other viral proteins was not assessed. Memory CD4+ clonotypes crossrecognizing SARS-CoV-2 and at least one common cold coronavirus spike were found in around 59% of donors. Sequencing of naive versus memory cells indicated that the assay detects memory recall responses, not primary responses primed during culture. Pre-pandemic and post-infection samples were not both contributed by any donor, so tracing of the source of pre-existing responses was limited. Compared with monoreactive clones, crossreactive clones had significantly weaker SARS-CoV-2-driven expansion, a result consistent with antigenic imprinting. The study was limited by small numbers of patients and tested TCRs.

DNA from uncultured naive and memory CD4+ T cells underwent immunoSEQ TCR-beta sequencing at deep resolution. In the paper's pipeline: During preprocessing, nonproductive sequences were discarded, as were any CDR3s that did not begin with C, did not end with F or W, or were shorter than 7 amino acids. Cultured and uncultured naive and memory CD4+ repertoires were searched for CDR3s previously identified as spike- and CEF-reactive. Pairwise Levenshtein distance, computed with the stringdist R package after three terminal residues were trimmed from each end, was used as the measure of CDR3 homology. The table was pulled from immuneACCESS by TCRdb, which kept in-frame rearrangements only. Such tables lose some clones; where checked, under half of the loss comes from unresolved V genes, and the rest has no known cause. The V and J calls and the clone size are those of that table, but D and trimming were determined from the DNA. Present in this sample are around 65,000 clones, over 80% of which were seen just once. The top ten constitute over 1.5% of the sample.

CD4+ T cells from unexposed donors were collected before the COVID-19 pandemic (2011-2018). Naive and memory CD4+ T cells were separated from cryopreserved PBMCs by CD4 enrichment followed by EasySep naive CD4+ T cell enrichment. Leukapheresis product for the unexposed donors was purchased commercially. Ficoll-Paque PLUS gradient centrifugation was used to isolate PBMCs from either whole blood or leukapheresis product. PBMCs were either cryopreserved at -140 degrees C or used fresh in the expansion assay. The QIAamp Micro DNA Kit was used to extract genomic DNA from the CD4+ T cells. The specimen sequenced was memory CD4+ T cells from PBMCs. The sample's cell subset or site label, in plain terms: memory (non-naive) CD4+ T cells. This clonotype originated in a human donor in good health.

The CDR3 region has the sequence CASSLFRGTYNSPLHF. The DNA sequence is given as TGTGCCAGCAGCTTGTTCAGGGGCACCTATAATTCACCCCTCCACTTT. The chain links TRBV5-6 with TRBJ1-6, and possibly TRBD1, on 6 matching bases. From a lookup of the germline V gene, CDR1 and CDR2 are SGHDT and YYEEEE. From the cysteine up to the phenylalanine, the CDR3 has a length of 16 residues. The DNA shown is the 48-base CDR3, in frame from base 1. V loses 1 base, J loses 2 bases, and the germline ends lie 10 bases apart.